Only a few counts were recorded for the clone carrying this T cell receptor beta chain. Its antigen is still unknown. Germline V lookup: CDR1 LNHDA, CDR2 SQIVND (reference sequence). The CDR3 has 13 amino acids. These data originate in a study of blood T cells in healthy people across ages. Then a second PCR, running about 6 to 11 cycles, was carried out with a sample-barcoded 5' primer and a J-beta primer mix. CDR3-containing paired-end reads numbered at least 2.5 million in each sample. TCRdb analysed the 5' RACE reads with MiXCR anew, one entry per CDR3 protein. This table has 780,000 or so distinct CDR3 sequences, 20% to 25% appearing once. General study points: When set beside aged donors, long-lived donors presented more naive CD4+ cells and higher diversity. The unknown donor CMV status may have confounded expanded clonotype changes.

The same sample was also studied in work on T cells of mothers and their children.

This TCR came from a boy younger than 18 in good health. The chain combines TRBV19 with TRBJ2-5, with 9 bases that match TRBD1. The assigned J gene may be wrong: the sequence end matches TRBJ2-1 better. Material for sequencing was blood. The CDR3 loop reads CASRGTGWNEQFF. CDR3 nucleotides: TGTGCCAGTAGGGGGACAGGGTGGAATGAGCAGTTCTTC.